Given below is one TCR beta chain in context. The antigen is undetermined. The data are from a study of graft-versus-host responses after intestinal transplantation. Study background: Every transplant recipient was induced with anti-thymocyte globulin, then maintained on tacrolimus and steroids for around 3 years. General study points: Recipient marrow held GvH clones, some first seen in ileum or blood.

The assay was immunoSEQ multiplex PCR, and TCRdb's table has in-frame clones only and misses some. This table has roughly 40,000 clones, 80% to 95% appearing once. This CDR3 has 13 amino acids. V shed 1 base, J shed 5 bases, and the junction held 1 base outside the gene matches. The germline V gene encodes CDR1 SGHTA and CDR2 FQGNSA. The material sequenced was PBMCs, taken 700 to 850 days after intestinal transplantation. This sequence joins TRBV7-2 and TRBJ2-5, with TRBD2 matching 7 bases. The TCR originated in a human patient who received an intestinal transplant, so some T cells may come from the graft donor. The CDR3, as DNA: TGTGCCAGCAGCTTAGTCGGGGGGGAGACCCAGTACTTC. Translated, it gives CASSLVGGETQYF. Together with reference TRBV7-2 and TRBJ2-5, the CDR3 gives the full variable domain: GAGVSQSPSNKVTEKGKDVELRCDPISGHTALYWYRQSLGQGLEFLIYFQGNSAPDKSGLPSDRFSAERTGGSVSTLTIQRTQQEDSAVYLCASSLVGGETQYFGPGTRLLVL.